These T cell receptor beta chains were read from a single sample in a study of shared clonotypes between healthy human individuals. Sequencing was performed with immunoSEQ multiplex PCR; in TCRdb, only in-frame clones are kept and a portion is missing. Of about 2.2 million clones in the sample, approximately 94% were seen once. Specimen: naive CD8+ T cells from PBMCs. All receptors come from a man younger than 35 in good health. Some clones in this sample may be carry-over from other donors' samples. CDR3s include the opening cysteine and the closing phenylalanine or tryptophan.

TRBV19	CASSSPGQGLGYTF
TRBV11-2	CASSLGPVGTSGILTQYF
TRBV6-5	CASSHGLAKSYEQYF
TRBV27	CASSYGTPGKVEKLFF
TRBV7-9	CASSLGLRGKLSGNTIYF
TRBV28	CASSSTGGPYEQYF
TRBV10-2	CAIGGRNTGELFF
TRBV19	CASSPRTGLYEQYF
TRBV6-5	CASSYYRAGELFF
TRBV7-9	CASSLGWYEQYF
TRBV7-3	CASSQLAAHYNEQFF
TRBV5-1	CASSLPGQGPTAGYTF
TRBV5-1	CASSLGTSGTYEQYF
TRBV19	CASSQGLKYEQYF
TRBV29-1	CSARQGGAYGYTF
TRBV15	CATSRSTQVTGNTEAFF
TRBV19	CASSILSGQQNENEQFF
TRBV5-1	CASSLGEGIYEQYF
TRBV7-9	CASSLNSGLVFPDTQYF
TRBV7-9	CASSLTSGVTDTQYF
TRBV7-9	CASDVPLRTYEQYF
TRBV7-9	CASSLTNEQFF
TRBV4-3	CASSQGNRGYTEAFF
TRBV7-9	CASSLEDRVNGYTF
TRBV10-2	CASSDGQKARSRETQYF
TRBV11-3	CASSPRGADTQYF
TRBV7-6	CASSSTPGLTRNEQFF
TRBV9	CASSVGASGYEQYF
TRBV6-1	CASRKQGLQETQYF
TRBV5-1	CASSLLGLADYNEQFF
TRBV28	CASSEAVLSYEQYF
TRBV27	CASRGKRGQETQYF
TRBV9	CASTPGALGTDTQYF
TRBV19	CASSMRGLAGDEQYF
TRBV4-2	CASSQPSNEQFF
TRBV4-1	CASSPWETAREKLFF
TRBV5-1	CASSLRGEQYF
TRBV23-1	CASSHSAGGPNYGYTF
TRBV27	CASSGPGTSSSTDTQYF
TRBV6-4	CASRPIGTGDYYGYTF
TRBV2	CASSVKASGRGGEQFF
TRBV9	CASSVGLGQRGGYTF
TRBV7-9	CASSPNGQGLTYNEQFF
TRBV28	CASSPRRGRTNNEQFF
TRBV10-3	CAISEQGGRYEQYF
TRBV11-2	CASRGTSGIMNEQFF
TRBV19	CASSRLAGGPGDEQFF
TRBV6-5	CASSYYVGEGTGELFF
TRBV5-4	CASSPSDRYYGYTF
TRBV5-4	CASSSNGETQYF
TRBV5-1	CASSLDFNYEQYF